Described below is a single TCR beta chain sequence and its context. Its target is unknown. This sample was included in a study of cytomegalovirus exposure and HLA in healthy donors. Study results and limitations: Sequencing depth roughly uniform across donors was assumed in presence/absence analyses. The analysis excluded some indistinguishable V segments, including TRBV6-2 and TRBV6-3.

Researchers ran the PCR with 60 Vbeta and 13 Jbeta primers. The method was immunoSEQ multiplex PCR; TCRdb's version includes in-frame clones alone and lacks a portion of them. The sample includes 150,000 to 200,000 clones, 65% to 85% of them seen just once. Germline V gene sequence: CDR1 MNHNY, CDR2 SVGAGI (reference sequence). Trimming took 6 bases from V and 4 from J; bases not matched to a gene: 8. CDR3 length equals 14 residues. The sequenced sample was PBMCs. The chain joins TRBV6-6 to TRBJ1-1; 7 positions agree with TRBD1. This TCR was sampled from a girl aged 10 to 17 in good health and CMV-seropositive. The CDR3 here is CASSFRGGTTEAFF. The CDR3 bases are TGTGCCAGCAGCTTTCGAGGGGGCACCACTGAAGCTTTCTTT.